The clone carrying this T cell receptor beta chain was found once. Its cognate antigen is unknown. These data belong to a study of Tregs in tolerant kidney transplant recipients. Study results and limitations: Donor-specific Treg expansion exceeded global Treg expansion in tolerant patients, suggesting antigen drive. For some patients, primers changed over time, blocking nucleotide-level comparison. Biological reproducibility was not directly addressed in this study.

The nonmyeloablative bone marrow transplants came from related graft donors, with transient mixed chimerism. CD4+CD25+CD127- Tregs, CD4+CD25- non-Tregs, CD4 and CD8 cells were sorted. Method: immunoSEQ multiplex PCR; TCRdb's copy keeps in-frame clones and lacks some. This sample yields around 50,000 clones, of which approximately 90% are seen a single time; around 15% belongs to the top ten. This CDR3 region has 15 residues. Deletions cut 0 bases from V and 1 base from J, with 10 bases between. Per germline, CDR1 ENHRY and CDR2 SYGVKD. The material was CD8+ T cells from blood (PBMCs), obtained 12 months after the transplant. This rearrangement joins TRBV10-3 to TRBJ2-7, with a weak D call TRBD1 (6 bases). The receptor's source is a human patient who received a combined kidney and bone marrow transplant. Some T cells may be graft donor cells. CDR3 coding DNA: TGTGCCATCAGTGAGTCGATGGGGGCGTCCTACGAGCAGTACTTC. This encodes CAISESMGASYEQYF.